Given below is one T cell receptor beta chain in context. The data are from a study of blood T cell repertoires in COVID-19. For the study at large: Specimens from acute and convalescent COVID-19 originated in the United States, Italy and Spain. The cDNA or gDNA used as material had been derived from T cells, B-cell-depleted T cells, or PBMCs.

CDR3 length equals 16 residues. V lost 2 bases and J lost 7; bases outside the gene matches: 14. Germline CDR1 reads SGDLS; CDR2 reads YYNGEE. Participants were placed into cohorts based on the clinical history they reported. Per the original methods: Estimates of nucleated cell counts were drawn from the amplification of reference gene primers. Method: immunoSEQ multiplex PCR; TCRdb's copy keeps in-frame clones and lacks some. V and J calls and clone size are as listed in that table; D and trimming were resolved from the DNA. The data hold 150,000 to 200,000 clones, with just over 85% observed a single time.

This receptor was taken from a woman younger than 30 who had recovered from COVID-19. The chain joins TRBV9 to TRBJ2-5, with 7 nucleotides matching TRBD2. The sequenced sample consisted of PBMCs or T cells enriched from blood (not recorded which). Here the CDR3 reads CASSVKWEGLLGTQYF. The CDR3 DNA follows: TGTGCCAGCAGCGTCAAGTGGGAGGGCCTGTTGGGGACCCAGTACTTC.